This T cell receptor (beta chain) appears in the sequencing data of a study of T cell responses to AZD1222 COVID-19 vaccine. Study-level points and caveats: Across spike, vaccine-associated CD4 TCRs were found, dominant at 160-218 and 743-854.

Sequencing used immunoSEQ multiplex PCR; TCRdb keeps in-frame clones, though not all of them. This sample carries about 140,000 clones, over 85% of them seen once, and the ten largest clones take around 1.7%. V dropped 7 bases and J dropped 4 bases, with 14 bases sitting between them. The CDR3 sequence is 14 residues long. The germline gives CDR1 LNHNV, CDR2 YYDKDF (reference sequence). Turning to this clone: What it binds is unknown.

The sequence was collected from an adult in good health. The chain is built from TRBV15 and TRBJ2-1, with a weak D call TRBD2 (6 bases). The sample was peripheral blood, taken on day 0 of AZD1222 vaccination. CDR3 region: CATTKWEAYNEQFF. CDR3 nucleotides: TGTGCCACCACCAAATGGGAGGCGTACAATGAGCAGTTCTTC.